The T cell receptor beta chain described here comes from a study of T cell repertoires in ileal Crohn's disease. Study at large: Thiopurines (about eleven) or anti-TNF agents (approximately 20) were given postoperatively to about half.

The V end was cut by 4 bases, the J end by 1 base, with 12 bases between. The germline gives CDR1 SGHRS, CDR2 YFSETQ. The CDR3 extends over 15 amino acids. The repertoire was sequenced with immunoSEQ multiplex PCR; TCRdb's copy has only in-frame clones and lacks some. The sample carries approximately 3,500 clones, approximately 90% recorded once. This TCR came from an adult with Crohn's disease. The chain employs TRBV5-1 and TRBJ2-1; a weak D match, TRBD1 (6 bases). The sequencing input was ileal tissue. The CDR3 sequence is CASSAPDSSYNEQFF. Here the CDR3 DNA reads TGCGCCAGCAGCGCCCCGGACAGTTCCTACAATGAGCAGTTCTTC.